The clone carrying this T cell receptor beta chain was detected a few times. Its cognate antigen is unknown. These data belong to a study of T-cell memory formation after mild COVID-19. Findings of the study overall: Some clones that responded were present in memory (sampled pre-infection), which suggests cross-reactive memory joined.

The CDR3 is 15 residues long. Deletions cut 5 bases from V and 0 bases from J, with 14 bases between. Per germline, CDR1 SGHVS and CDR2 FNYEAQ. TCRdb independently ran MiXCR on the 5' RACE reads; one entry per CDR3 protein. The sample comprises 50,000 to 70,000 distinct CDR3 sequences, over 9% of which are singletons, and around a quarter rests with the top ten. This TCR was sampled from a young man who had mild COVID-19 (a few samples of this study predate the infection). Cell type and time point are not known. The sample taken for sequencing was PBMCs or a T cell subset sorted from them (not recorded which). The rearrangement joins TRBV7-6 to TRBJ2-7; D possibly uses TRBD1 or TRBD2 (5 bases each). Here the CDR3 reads CASSPAWGSSYEQYF. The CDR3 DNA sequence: TGTGCCAGCAGCCCGGCCTGGGGGAGCTCCTACGAGCAGTACTTC.